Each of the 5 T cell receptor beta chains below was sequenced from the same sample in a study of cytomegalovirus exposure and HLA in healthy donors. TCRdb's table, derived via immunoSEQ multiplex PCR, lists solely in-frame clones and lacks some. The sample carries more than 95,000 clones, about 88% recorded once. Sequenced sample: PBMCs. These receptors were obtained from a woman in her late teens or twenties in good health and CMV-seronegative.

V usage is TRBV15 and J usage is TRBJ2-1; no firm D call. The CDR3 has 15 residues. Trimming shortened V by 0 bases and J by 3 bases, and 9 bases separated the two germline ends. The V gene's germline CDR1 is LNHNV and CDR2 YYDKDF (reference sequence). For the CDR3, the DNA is TGTGCCACCAGCAGAGATCGACTTTACTACAATGAGCAGTTCTTC. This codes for CATSRDRLYYNEQFF.

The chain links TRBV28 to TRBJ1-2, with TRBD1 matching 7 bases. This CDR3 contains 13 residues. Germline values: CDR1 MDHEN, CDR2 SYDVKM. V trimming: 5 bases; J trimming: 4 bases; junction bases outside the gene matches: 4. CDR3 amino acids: CASSQQGPYGYTF. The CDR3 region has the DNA TGTGCCAGCAGTCAACAGGGGCCCTATGGCTACACCTTC.

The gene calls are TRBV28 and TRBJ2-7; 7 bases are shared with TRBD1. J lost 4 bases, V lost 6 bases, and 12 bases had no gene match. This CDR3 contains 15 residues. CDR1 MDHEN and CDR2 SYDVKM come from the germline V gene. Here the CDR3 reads CASSSDRDRDYEQYF. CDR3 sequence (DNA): TGTGCCAGCAGCTCGGACCGGGACAGAGATTACGAGCAGTACTTC.

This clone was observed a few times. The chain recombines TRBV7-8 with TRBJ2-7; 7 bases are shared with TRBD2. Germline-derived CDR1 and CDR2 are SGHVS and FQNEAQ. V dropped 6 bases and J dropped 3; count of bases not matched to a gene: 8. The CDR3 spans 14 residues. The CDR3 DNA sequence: TGTGCCAGCAGTCTTAAAGGGACTAACTACGAGCAGTACTTC. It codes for CASSLKGTNYEQYF.

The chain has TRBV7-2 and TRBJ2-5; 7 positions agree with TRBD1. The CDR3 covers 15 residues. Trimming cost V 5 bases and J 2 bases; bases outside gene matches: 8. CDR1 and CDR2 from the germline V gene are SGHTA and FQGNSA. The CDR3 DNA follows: TGTGCCAGCAGCGCCGACAGGGCCGGGCAAGAGACCCAGTACTTC. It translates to CASSADRAGQETQYF.